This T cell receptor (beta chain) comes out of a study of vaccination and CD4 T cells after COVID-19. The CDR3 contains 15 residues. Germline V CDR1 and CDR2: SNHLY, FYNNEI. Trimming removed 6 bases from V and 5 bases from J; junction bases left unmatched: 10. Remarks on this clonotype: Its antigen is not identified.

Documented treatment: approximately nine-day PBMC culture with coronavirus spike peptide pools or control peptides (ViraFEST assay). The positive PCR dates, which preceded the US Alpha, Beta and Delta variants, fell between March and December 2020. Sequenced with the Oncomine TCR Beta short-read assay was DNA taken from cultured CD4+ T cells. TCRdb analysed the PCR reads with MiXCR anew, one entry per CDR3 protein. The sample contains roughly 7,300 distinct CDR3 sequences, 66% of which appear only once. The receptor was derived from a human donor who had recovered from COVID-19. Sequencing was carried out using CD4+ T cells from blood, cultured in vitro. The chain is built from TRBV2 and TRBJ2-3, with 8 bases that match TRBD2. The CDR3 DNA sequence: TGTGCCAGCAGGGCCGGGAGGGCCGGTAGAGATACGCAGTATTTT. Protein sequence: CASRAGRAGRDTQYF.